This TCR beta chain emerged from a study of blood T cell repertoires in COVID-19. Sequencing was performed with immunoSEQ multiplex PCR; in TCRdb, only in-frame clones are kept and a portion is missing. Here the sample spans 300,000 to 400,000 clones, around 90% being singletons. V lost 4 bases and J lost 9; bases outside the gene matches: 9. The CDR3 is 14 residues long. Germline V gene data show CDR1 as LNHDA and CDR2 as SQIVND (reference sequence). The receptor comes from a young woman who had recovered from COVID-19. The chain has TRBV19 and TRBJ1-5; TRBD1 agrees at 7 bases. Sequencing was performed on PBMCs or T cells enriched from blood (not recorded which). CDR3 nucleotides: TGTGCCAGTAGTACAAAGGACAGGACGACGCCCCAGCATTTT. This sequence encodes CASSTKDRTTPQHF.